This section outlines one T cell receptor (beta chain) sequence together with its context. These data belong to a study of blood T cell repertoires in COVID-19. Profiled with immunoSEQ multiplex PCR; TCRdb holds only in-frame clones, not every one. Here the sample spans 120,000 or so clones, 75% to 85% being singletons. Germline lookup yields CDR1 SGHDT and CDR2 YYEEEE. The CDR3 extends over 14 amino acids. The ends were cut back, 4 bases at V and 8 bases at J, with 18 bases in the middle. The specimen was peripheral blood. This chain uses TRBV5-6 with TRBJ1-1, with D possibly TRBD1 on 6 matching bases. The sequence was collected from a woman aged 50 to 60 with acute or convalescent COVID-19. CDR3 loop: CASSTYREQTEAFF. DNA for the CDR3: TGTGCCAGCAGCACCTACAGGGAACAAACGGAAGCTTTCTTT.